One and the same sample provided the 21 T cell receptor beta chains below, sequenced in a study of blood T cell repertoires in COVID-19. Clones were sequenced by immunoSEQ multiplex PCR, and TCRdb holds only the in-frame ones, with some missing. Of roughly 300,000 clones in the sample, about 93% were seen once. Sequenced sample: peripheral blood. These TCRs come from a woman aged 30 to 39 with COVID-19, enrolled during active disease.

CDR3 nucleotide sequence: TGTGCCAGACTAGCGGGAGATTTGGTGGGATCAGAAGAGACCCAGTACTTC. As protein: CARLAGDLVGSEETQYF. This chain links TRBV21-1 with TRBJ2-5; the listed D gene, TRBD2, was not tested against the DNA. TRBV21-1 is recorded as a pseudogene. This CDR3 contains 17 residues.

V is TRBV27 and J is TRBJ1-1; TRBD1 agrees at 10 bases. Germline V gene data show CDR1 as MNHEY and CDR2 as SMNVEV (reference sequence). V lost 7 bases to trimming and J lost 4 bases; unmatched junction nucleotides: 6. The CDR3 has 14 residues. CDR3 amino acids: CASTRTGGSTEAFF. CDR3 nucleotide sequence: TGTGCCAGCACTCGGACAGGGGGTAGCACTGAAGCTTTCTTT.

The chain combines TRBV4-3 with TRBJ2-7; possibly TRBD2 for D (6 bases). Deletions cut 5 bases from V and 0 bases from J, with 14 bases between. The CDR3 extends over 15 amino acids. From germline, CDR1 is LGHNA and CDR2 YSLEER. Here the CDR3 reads CASSARAGLSYEQYF. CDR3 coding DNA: TGCGCCAGCAGCGCTAGAGCGGGCCTCTCCTACGAGCAGTACTTC.

CDR3 sequence reads: CASSSWAGDNTGELFF. CDR3 DNA: TGTGCCAGCAGCTCGTGGGCAGGGGACAACACCGGGGAGCTGTTTTTT. The chain employs TRBV5-6 and TRBJ2-2; TRBD1 might be the D (6 bases). The V and J ends lost 3 bases and 2 bases respectively, with 14 bases between them. The CDR3 totals 16 residues. Germline values: CDR1 SGHDT, CDR2 YYEEEE.

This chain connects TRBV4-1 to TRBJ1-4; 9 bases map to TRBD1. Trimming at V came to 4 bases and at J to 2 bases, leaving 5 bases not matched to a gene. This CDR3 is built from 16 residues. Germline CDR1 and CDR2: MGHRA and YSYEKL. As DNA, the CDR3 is TGCGCCAGCAGCCGTGGAACAGGGGGCACTAATGAAAAACTGTTTTTT. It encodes CASSRGTGGTNEKLFF.

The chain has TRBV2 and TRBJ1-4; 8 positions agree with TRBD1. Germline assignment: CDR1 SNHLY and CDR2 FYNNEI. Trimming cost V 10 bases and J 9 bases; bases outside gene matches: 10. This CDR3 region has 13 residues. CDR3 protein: CATSGTGLKKLFF. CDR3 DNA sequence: TGTGCCACTTCCGGGACAGGACTGAAAAAACTGTTTTTT.

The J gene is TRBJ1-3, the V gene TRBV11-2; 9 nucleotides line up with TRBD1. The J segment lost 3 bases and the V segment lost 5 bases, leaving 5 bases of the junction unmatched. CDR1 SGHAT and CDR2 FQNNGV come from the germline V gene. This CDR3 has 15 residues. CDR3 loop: CASSIRTGDGNTIYF. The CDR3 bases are TGTGCCAGCAGCATCCGGACAGGGGATGGAAACACCATATATTTT.

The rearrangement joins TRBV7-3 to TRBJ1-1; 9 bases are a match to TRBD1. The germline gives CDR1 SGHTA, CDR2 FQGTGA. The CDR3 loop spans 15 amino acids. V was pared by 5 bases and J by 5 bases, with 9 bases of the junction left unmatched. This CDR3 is CASSIGRTGETEAFF. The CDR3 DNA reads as TGTGCCAGCAGCATAGGACGGACAGGGGAAACTGAAGCTTTCTTT.

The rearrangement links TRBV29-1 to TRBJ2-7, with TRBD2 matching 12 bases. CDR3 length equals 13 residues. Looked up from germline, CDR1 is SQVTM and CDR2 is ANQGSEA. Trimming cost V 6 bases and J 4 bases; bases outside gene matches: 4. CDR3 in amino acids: CSVETSGRYEQYF. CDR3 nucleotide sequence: TGCAGCGTGGAGACTAGCGGGAGATACGAGCAGTACTTC.

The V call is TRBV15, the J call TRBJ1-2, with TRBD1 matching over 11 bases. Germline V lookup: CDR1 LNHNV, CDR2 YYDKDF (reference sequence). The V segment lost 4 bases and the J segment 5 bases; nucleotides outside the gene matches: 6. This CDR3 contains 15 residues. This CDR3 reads CATSTKGQGGYGYTF. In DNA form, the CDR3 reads TGTGCCACCAGCACAAAGGGACAGGGGGGGTATGGCTACACCTTC.

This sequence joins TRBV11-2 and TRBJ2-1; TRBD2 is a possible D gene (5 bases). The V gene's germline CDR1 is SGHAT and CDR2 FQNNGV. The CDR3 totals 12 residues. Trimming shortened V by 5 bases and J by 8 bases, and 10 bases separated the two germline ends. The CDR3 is CASSAAGDEQFF. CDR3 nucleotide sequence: TGTGCCAGCAGCGCGGCCGGGGATGAGCAGTTCTTC.

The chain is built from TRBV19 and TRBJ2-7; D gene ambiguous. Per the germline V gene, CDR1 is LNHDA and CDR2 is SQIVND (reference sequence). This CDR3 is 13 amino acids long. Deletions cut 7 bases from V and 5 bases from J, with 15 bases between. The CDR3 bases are TGTGCCAGTAAGCCTAGATCGGTGGACGAGCAGTACTTC. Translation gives CASKPRSVDEQYF.

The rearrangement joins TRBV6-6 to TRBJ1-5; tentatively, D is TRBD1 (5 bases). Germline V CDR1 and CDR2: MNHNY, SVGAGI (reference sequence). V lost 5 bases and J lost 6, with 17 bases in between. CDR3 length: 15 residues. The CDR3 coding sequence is TGTGCCAGCAGTACCCGACCGGGGGAGGGTCAGCCCCAGCATTTT. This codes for CASSTRPGEGQPQHF.

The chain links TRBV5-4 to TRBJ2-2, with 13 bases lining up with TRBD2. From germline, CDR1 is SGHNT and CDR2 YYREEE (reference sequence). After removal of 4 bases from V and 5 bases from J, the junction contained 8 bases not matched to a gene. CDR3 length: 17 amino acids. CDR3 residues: CASSPWTSGRGTGELFF. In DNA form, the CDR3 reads TGTGCCAGCAGCCCCTGGACTAGCGGGAGAGGGACCGGGGAGCTGTTTTTT.

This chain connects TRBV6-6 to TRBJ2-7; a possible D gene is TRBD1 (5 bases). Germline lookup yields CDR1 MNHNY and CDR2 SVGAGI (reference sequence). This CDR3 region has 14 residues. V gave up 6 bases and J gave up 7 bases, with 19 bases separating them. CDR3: CASSLDSGGREQYF. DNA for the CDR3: TGTGCCAGCAGCTTAGACAGTGGTGGCCGGGAGCAGTACTTC.

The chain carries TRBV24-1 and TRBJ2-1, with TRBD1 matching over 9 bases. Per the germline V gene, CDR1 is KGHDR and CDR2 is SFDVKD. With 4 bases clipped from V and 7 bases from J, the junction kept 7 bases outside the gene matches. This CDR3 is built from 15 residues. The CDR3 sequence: CATSDTPGTGNEQFF. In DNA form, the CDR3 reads TGTGCCACCAGTGACACTCCCGGGACAGGGAATGAGCAGTTCTTC.

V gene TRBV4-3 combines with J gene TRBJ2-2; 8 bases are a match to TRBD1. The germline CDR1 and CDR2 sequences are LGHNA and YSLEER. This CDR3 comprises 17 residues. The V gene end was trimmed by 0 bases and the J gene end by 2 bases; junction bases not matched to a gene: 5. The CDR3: CASSQDPQGANTGELFF. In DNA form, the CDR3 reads TGCGCCAGCAGCCAAGATCCGCAGGGGGCAAACACCGGGGAGCTGTTTTTT.

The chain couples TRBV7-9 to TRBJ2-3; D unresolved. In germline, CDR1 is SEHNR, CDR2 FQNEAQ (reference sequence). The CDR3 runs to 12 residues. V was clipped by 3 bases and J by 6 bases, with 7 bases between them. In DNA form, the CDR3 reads TGTGCCAGCAGCTTCCTTTCCGATACGCAGTATTTT. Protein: CASSFLSDTQYF.

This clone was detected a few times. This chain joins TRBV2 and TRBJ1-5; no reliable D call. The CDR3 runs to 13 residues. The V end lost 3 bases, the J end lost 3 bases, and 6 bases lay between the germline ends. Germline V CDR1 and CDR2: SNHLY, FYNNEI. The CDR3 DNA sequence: TGTGCCAGCAGTGAGCGGCCCAATCAGCCCCAGCATTTT. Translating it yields CASSERPNQPQHF.

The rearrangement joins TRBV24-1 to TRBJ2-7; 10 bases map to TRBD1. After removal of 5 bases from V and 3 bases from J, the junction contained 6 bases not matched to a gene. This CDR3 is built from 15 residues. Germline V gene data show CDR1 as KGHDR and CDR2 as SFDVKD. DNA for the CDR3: TGTGCCACCAGTGCCGGGGACAGGGGAGGCTACGAGCAGTACTTC. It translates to CATSAGDRGGYEQYF.

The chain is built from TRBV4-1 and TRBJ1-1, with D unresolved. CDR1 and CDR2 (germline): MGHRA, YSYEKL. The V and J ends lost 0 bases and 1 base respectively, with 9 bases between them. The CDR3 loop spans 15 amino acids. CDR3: CASSQEFPTNTEAFF. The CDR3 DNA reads TGCGCCAGCAGCCAAGAATTCCCTACGAACACTGAAGCTTTCTTT.